This T cell receptor (beta chain) was captured in a study of T-cell reconstitution after alpha-beta-depleted transplantation in children. Researchers prepared the TCRbeta library using unique molecular identifiers, the study reports. TCRdb re-analysed the PCR reads in MiXCR, keeping a single row per CDR3 protein. This sample has some 400,000 distinct CDR3 sequences; about 20% occur once, and the top ten carry 3.5% to 4%. In this sample, this clonotype turned up a few times. The specimen comprised PBMCs from the stem cell graft donor, sampled from the stem cell graft. The clonotype comes from a human donor who donated a stem cell graft to a child with acute myeloid leukemia.

CDR3 sequence: CASSLTAGEDEQYF. CDR3 in DNA: TGCGCCAGCAGTCTGACAGCGGGAGAGGACGAGCAGTACTTC. The genes are TRBV5-1 and TRBJ2-7; TRBD2 matches 8 bases. Looked up from germline, CDR1 is SGHRS and CDR2 is YFSETQ. V trimming: 5 bases; J trimming: 5 bases; junction bases outside the gene matches: 9. There are 14 residues in the CDR3.